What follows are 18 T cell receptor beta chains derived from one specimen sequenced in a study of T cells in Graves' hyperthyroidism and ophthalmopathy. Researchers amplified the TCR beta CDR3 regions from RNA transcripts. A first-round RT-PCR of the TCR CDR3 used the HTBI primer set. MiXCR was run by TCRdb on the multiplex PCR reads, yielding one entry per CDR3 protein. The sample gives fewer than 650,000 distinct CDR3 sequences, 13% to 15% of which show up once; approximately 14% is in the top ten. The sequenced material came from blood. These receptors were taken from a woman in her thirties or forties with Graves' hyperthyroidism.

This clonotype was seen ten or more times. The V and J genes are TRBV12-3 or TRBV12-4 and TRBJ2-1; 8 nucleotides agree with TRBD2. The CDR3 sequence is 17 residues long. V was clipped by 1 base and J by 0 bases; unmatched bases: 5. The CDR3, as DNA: TGTGCCAGCAGTTTAGAGTCGGGGGGGGTCTCCTACAATGAGCAGTTCTTC. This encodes CASSLESGGVSYNEQFF.

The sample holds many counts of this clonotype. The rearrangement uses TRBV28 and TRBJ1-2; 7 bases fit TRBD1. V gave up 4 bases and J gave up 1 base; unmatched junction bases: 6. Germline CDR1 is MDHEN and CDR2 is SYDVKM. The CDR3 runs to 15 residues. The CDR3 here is CASSSETGFNYGYTF. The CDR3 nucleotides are TGTGCCAGCAGTTCGGAGACAGGGTTTAACTATGGCTACACCTTC.

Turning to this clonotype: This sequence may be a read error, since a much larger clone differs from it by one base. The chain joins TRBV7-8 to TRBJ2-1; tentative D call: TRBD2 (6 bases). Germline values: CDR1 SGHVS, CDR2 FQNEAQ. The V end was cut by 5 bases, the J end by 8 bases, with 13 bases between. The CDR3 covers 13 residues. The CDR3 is CASSPLTGDEQFF. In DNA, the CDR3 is TGTGCCAGCAGCCCATTGACGGGAGATGAGCAGTTCTTC.

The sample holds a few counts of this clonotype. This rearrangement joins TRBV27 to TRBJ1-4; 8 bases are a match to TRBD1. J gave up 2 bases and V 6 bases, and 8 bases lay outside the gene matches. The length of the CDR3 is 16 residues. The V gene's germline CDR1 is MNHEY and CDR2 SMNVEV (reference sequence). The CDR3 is CASRNPRGRTNEKLFF. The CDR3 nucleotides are TGTGCCAGCAGGAATCCCAGGGGGCGGACTAATGAAAAACTGTTTTTT.

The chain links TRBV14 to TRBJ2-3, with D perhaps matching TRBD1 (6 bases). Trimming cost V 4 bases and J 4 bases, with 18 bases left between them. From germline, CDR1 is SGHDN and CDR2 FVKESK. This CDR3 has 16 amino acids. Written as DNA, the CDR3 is TGTGCCAGCAGCCCCCTATGGAGGACAGCCCCAGATACGCAGTATTTT. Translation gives CASSPLWRTAPDTQYF.

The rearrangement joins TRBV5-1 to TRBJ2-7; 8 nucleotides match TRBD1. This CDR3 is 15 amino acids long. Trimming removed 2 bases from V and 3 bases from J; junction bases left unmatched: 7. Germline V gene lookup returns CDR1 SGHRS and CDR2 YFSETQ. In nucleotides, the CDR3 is TGCGCCAGCAGCTTCCGGACAGGGCGCCTCTACGAGCAGTACTTC. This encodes CASSFRTGRLYEQYF.

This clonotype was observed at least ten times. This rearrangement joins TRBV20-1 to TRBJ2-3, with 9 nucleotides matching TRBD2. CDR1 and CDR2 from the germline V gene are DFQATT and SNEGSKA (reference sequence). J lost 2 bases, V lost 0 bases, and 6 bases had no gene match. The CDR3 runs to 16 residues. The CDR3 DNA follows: TGCAGTGCTAGAGACGAGCGGGGGGATTACACAGATACGCAGTATTTT. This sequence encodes CSARDERGDYTDTQYF.

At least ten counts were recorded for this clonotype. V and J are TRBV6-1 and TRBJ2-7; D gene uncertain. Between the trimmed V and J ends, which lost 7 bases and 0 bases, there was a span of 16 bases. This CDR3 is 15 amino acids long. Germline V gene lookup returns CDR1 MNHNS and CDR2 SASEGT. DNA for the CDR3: TGTGCCAGCATCCAAAGGTCGTTTAGCTCCTACGAGCAGTACTTC. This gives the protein CASIQRSFSSYEQYF.

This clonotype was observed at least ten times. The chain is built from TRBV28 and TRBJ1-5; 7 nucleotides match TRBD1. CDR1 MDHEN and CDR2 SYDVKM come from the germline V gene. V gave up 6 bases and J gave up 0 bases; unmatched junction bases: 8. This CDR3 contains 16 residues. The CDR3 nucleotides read TGTGCCAGCAGCTCCGGGACAGTTTATAGCAATCAGCCCCAGCATTTT. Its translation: CASSSGTVYSNQPQHF.

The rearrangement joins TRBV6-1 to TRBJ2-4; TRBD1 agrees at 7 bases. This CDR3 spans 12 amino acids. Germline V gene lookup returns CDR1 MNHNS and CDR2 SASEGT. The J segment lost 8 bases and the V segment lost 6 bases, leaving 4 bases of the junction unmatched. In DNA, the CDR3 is TGTGCCAGCAGCTATACAGGGGACATTCAGTACTTC. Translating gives CASSYTGDIQYF.

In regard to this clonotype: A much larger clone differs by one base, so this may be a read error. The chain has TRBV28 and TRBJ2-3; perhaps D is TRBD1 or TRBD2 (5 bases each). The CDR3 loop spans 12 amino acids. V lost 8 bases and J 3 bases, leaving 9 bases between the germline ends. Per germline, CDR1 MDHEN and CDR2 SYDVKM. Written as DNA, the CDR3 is TGTGCCAGCCGAGAGGGGACAGATACGCAGTATTTT. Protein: CASREGTDTQYF.

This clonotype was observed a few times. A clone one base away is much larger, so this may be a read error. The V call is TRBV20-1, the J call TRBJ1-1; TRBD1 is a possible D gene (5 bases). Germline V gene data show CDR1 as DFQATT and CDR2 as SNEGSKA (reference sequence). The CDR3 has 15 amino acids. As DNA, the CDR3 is TGCGGTGCTAGAGATTTGGCCTCAGGGTACAGTGAAGCTTTCTTT. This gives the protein CGARDLASGYSEAFF.

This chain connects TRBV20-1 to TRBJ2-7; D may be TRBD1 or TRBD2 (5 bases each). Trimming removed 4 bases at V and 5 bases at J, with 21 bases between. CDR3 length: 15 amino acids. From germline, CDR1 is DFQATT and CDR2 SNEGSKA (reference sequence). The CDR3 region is CSATKGWGRRNEQYF. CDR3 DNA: TGCAGTGCTACCAAAGGGTGGGGGAGACGGAACGAGCAGTACTTC.

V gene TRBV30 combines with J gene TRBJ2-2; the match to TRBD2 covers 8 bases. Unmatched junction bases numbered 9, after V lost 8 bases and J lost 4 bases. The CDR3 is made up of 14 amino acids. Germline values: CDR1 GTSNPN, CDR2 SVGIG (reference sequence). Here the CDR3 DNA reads TGTGCCAGCTCGGGAGGGCCCGGCACCGGGGAGCTGTTTTTT. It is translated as CASSGGPGTGELFF.

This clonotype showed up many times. CDR3 DNA sequence: TGTGCCAGCAGCCAAGATTGGACTTACCACGAGCAGTACTTC. Amino acids: CASSQDWTYHEQYF. The J gene is TRBJ2-7, the V gene TRBV3-1; tentatively, D is TRBD2 (5 bases). The CDR3 runs 14 residues. CDR1 is LGHDT and CDR2 is YNNKEL in the germline V gene (reference sequence). V gave up 0 bases and J gave up 5 bases, with 11 bases separating them.

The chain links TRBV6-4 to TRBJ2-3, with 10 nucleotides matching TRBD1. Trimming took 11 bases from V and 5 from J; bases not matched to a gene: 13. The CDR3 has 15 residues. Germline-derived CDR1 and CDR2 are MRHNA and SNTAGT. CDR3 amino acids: CAARLDRGHGDTQYF. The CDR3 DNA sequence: TGTGCCGCGAGACTCGACAGGGGGCACGGAGATACGCAGTATTTT.

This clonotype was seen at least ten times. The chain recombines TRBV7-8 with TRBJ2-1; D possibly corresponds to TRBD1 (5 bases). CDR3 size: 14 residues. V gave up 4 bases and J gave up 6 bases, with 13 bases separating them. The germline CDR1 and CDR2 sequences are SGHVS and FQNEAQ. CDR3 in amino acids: CASSSGQGFNEQFF. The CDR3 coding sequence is TGTGCCAGCAGCTCCGGGCAGGGCTTCAATGAGCAGTTCTTC. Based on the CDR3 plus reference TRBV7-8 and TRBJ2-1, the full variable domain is GAGVSQSPRYKVAKRGQDVALRCDPISGHVSLFWYQQALGQGPEFLTYFQNEAQLDKSGLPSDRFFAERPEGSVSTLKIQRTQQEDSAVYLCASSSGQGFNEQFFGPGTRLTVL.

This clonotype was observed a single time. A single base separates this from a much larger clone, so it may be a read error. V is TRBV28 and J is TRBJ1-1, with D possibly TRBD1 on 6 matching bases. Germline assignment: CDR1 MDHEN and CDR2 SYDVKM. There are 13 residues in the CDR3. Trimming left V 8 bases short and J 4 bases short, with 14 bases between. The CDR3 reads CASGIGGSTEAFF. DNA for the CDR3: TGTGCCAGCGGCATAGGGGGGAGCACTGAAGCTTTCTTT. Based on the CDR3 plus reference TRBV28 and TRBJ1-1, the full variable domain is DVKVTQSSRYLVKRTGEKVFLECVQDMDHENMFWYRQDPGLGLRLIYFSYDVKMKEKGDIPEGYSVSREKKERFSLILESASTNQTSMYLCASGIGGSTEAFFGQGTRLTVV.